The 23 T cell receptor beta chains below all came from one sample that was sequenced in a study of T cells in Graves' hyperthyroidism and ophthalmopathy. Amplification of TCR beta CDR3 regions was performed using RNA transcripts as template. Initially, a first-round RT-PCR of the TCR CDR3 employed the HTBI primer set. TCRdb re-called the multiplex PCR reads with MiXCR, one entry per CDR3 protein. The sample consists of 450,000 to 700,000 distinct CDR3 sequences, 46% of them appearing once. The sample comprised peripheral blood or thyroid tissue (not recorded which). These receptors all come from an adult woman with Graves' disease, either hyperthyroidism or ophthalmopathy (not recorded which).

This clonotype has a count of ten or more. The rearrangement joins TRBV6-6 to TRBJ2-7, with 11 bases identical to TRBD2. Germline V gene lookup returns CDR1 MNHNY and CDR2 SVGAGI (reference sequence). This CDR3 comprises 14 residues. V was clipped by 6 bases and J by 5 bases; unmatched bases: 6. CDR3 coding DNA: TGTGCCAGCAGAATAGCGGGAGGGCCCGACGAGCAGTACTTC. It translates to CASRIAGGPDEQYF.

The gene calls are TRBV29-1 and TRBJ2-7; D gene unclear. With 3 bases removed from V and 3 bases from J, the gap between germline ends came to 9 bases. Germline V gene lookup returns CDR1 SQVTM and CDR2 ANQGSEA. The CDR3 loop spans 12 amino acids. CDR3 region: CSVESADYEQYF. The CDR3 coding sequence is TGCAGCGTTGAGAGCGCGGACTACGAGCAGTACTTC.

The CDR3 DNA is TGTGCCAGCAGCTCCTATGGGGGGCGTGGTACGCAGTATTTT. It encodes CASSSYGGRGTQYF. The genes are TRBV12-3 or TRBV12-4 and TRBJ2-3; D possibly matches TRBD1 or TRBD2 (6 bases each). The CDR3 spans 14 residues. Between the trimmed V and J ends, which lost 6 bases and 8 bases, there was a span of 18 bases.

The rearrangement uses TRBV2 and TRBJ2-6, with no clear D. The CDR3 spans 16 residues. With 4 bases removed from V and 1 base from J, the gap between germline ends came to 11 bases. Germline V gene data show CDR1 as SNHLY and CDR2 as FYNNEI. Here the CDR3 reads CASSARELSGANVLTF. CDR3 in DNA: TGTGCCAGCAGTGCTAGAGAATTATCTGGGGCCAACGTCCTGACTTTC.

The chain is built from TRBV29-1 and TRBJ2-5; 8 bases map to TRBD1. The CDR3 loop spans 15 amino acids. V trimming: 4 bases; J trimming: 0 bases; junction bases outside the gene matches: 7. Germline CDR1 reads SQVTM; CDR2 reads ANQGSEA. CDR3 in DNA: TGCAGCGTTGGTAGGGACAGGAGCTACCAAGAGACCCAGTACTTC. As protein: CSVGRDRSYQETQYF.

This clonotype was observed at least ten times. The chain links TRBV10-3 to TRBJ1-1; the match to TRBD1 covers 9 bases. The V segment lost 3 bases and the J segment 7 bases; nucleotides outside the gene matches: 6. There are 14 residues in the CDR3. Looked up from germline, CDR1 is ENHRY and CDR2 is SYGVKD. CDR3 protein: CAISDRPGQGEAFF. The CDR3 nucleotides are TGTGCCATCAGTGACCGACCGGGACAGGGTGAAGCTTTCTTT.

The chain links TRBV19 to TRBJ1-1; 8 bases are a match to TRBD1. The junction had 11 bases not matched to a gene; V was cut back by 5 bases and J by 6 bases. Germline CDR1 is LNHDA and CDR2 is SQIVND (reference sequence). The CDR3 covers 15 residues. The CDR3, as DNA: TGTGCCAGTAGTGCCCGGACAGGGACTGTAGCTGAAGCTTTCTTT. Encoded protein: CASSARTGTVAEAFF. Based on the CDR3 plus reference TRBV19 and TRBJ1-1, the full variable domain is DGGITQSPKYLFRKEGQNVTLSCEQNLNHDAMYWYRQDPGQGLRLIYYSQIVNDFQKGDIAEGYSVSREKKESFPLTVTSAQKNPTAFYLCASSARTGTVAEAFFGQGTRLTVV.

The chain uses TRBV7-2 and TRBJ2-5; 10 positions agree with TRBD2. The junction had 9 bases not matched to a gene; V was cut back by 4 bases and J by 1 base. Germline V gene data show CDR1 as SGHTA and CDR2 as FQGNSA. This CDR3 region has 17 residues. The CDR3 loop is CASSSRSGRPSQETQYF. DNA of the CDR3: TGTGCCAGCAGCTCCCGTAGCGGGAGGCCCTCCCAAGAGACCCAGTACTTC.

This clonotype was found once. One end of the junction varies from germline; a read error may be responsible. The chain is built from TRBV2 and TRBJ2-5, with 7 bases lining up with TRBD1. The CDR3 is made up of 9 amino acids. CDR1 and CDR2 (germline): SNHLY, FYNNEI. CDR3 DNA sequence: TGTGCCAGCAGGGGCGGACAGGACTTC. This codes for CASRGGQDF.

This clonotype has a count of ten or more. This rearrangement joins TRBV20-1 to TRBJ2-7, with 9 nucleotides matching TRBD2. CDR3 size: 12 residues. Per the germline V gene, CDR1 is DFQATT and CDR2 is SNEGSKA (reference sequence). V trimming: 3 bases; J trimming: 4 bases; junction bases outside the gene matches: 1. This CDR3 reads CSARTSGYEQYF. Written as DNA, the CDR3 is TGCAGTGCTAGGACTAGCGGTTACGAGCAGTACTTC.

V usage is TRBV9 and J usage is TRBJ1-2; the D gene is possibly TRBD1 (5 bases). The CDR3 has 13 residues. The germline CDR1 and CDR2 sequences are SGDLS and YYNGEE. The V end lost 3 bases, the J end lost 2 bases, and 8 bases lay between the germline ends. CDR3 nucleotide sequence: TGTGCCAGCAGCGCGGGGGGGAACTATGGCTACACCTTC. Encoded protein: CASSAGGNYGYTF.

There are a few counts of this clonotype. CDR3 sequence (DNA): TGTGCCAGCAGACCTCCCGCGGACACTACGGGAGGCTACACCTTC. This encodes CASRPPADTTGGYTF. The V call is TRBV7-9, the J call TRBJ1-2; D may be TRBD1 (5 bases). Germline V gives CDR1 SEHNR, CDR2 FQNEAQ (reference sequence). This CDR3 is 15 amino acids long. Trimming pared 6 bases from V and 8 bases from J, leaving 22 bases between.

This chain uses TRBV27 with TRBJ1-5, with TRBD1 matching 8 bases. The CDR3 runs 14 residues. Germline-derived CDR1 and CDR2 are MNHEY and SMNVEV (reference sequence). V lost 3 bases and J lost 6; bases outside the gene matches: 4. CDR3: CASSFGQGFQPQHF. CDR3 sequence (DNA): TGTGCCAGCAGTTTCGGACAGGGTTTTCAGCCCCAGCATTTT.

A note on this clonotype: Relative to the germline gene, one junction end is altered; a read error may explain this. This chain connects TRBV10-3 to TRBJ2-7; 7 nucleotides align to TRBD1. Germline CDR1 reads ENHRY; CDR2 reads SYGVKD. This CDR3 is built from 16 residues. Written as DNA, the CDR3 is TGTGCCAGCAGTTTATCTGGGACAGACCTAGGATACGAGCAGTACTTC. This translates into CASSLSGTDLGYEQYF.

This clonotype was observed a single time. The chain couples TRBV7-9 to TRBJ1-2, with D possibly being TRBD1 (5 bases). The CDR3 runs 14 residues. V lost 4 bases, J lost 6 bases, and 15 bases lay in between. Germline V gene lookup returns CDR1 SEHNR and CDR2 FQNEAQ (reference sequence). The CDR3 is CASSSPRGSDGYTF. CDR3 coding DNA: TGTGCCAGCAGCTCCCCCCGGGGGTCGGATGGCTACACCTTC. Complete variable domain (other parts from reference TRBV7-9 and TRBJ1-2): DTGVSQNPRHKITKRGQNVTFRCDPISEHNRLYWYRQTLGQGPEFLTYFQNEAQLEKSRLLSDRFSAERPKGSFSTLEIQRTEQGDSAMYLCASSSPRGSDGYTFGSGTRLTVV.

As to this clonotype: A junction boundary mismatches the germline segment, possibly from a read error. The chain joins TRBV15 to TRBJ1-5; TRBD1 might be the D (6 bases). Germline lookup yields CDR1 LNHNV and CDR2 YYDKDF (reference sequence). The CDR3 runs to 15 residues. The CDR3 reads CATSRGSTSSQPQHF. CDR3 coding DNA: TGTGCCACAAGCAGGGGCTCTACCAGCAGTCAGCCCCAGCATTTT.

Ten or more counts support this clonotype. This rearrangement joins TRBV20-1 to TRBJ1-2; TRBD1 is a possible D gene (6 bases). The CDR3 loop spans 15 amino acids. The V end lost 0 bases, the J end lost 9 bases, and 20 bases lay between the germline ends. CDR1 and CDR2 from the germline V gene are DFQATT and SNEGSKA (reference sequence). The CDR3 loop reads CSARDPKTGSLRYTF. The CDR3 DNA reads as TGCAGTGCTAGAGATCCGAAGACAGGATCCCTCCGCTACACCTTC.

This clonotype was observed a handful of times. The rearrangement joins TRBV10-3 to TRBJ2-5; no clear D gene. CDR3 length equals 13 residues. The V end lost 4 bases, the J end lost 5 bases, and 11 bases lay between the germline ends. From germline, CDR1 is ENHRY and CDR2 SYGVKD. DNA of the CDR3: TGTGCCATCAGTGCCAGGTTTTACGAGACCCAGTACTTC. It specifies CAISARFYETQYF.

This clonotype was seen repeatedly, ten times or more. The chain has TRBV5-1 and TRBJ2-6; D is ambiguous. Trimming left V 6 bases short and J 4 bases short, with 14 bases between. Germline V gives CDR1 SGHRS, CDR2 YFSETQ. CDR3 size: 15 residues. For the CDR3, the DNA is TGCGCCAGCACCTCCTCTCCAGGCGGGGCCAACGTCCTGACTTTC. Translated: CASTSSPGGANVLTF.

The DNA of the CDR3 is TGTGCCAGCTCTCCGGCGGCTGGAGAGCTGTTTTTT. Protein: CASSPAAGELFF. This chain connects TRBV2 to TRBJ2-2; D gene ambiguous. Trimming left V 8 bases short and J 11 bases short, with 15 bases between. Germline CDR1 and CDR2: SNHLY and FYNNEI. CDR3 size: 12 residues. Variable domain in full (rest from reference TRBV2 and TRBJ2-2): EPEVTQTPSHQVTQMGQEVILRCVPISNHLYFYWYRQILGQKVEFLVSFYNNEISEKSEIFDDQFSVERPDGSNFTLKIRSTKLEDSAMYFCASSPAAGELFFGEGSRLTVL.

This clonotype has ten or more counts. The rearrangement joins TRBV20-1 to TRBJ1-5, with 8 bases that match TRBD1. CDR1 is DFQATT, CDR2 SNEGSKA, per germline (reference sequence). The V gene end was trimmed by 0 bases and the J gene end by 6 bases; junction bases not matched to a gene: 4. The CDR3 runs 14 residues. The CDR3: CSAREGQEFQPQHF. CDR3 coding DNA: TGCAGTGCTAGAGAGGGACAGGAATTTCAGCCCCAGCATTTT.

As for this clonotype: A read error is possible here, since a much larger clone lies one base away. The gene calls are TRBV7-3 and TRBJ2-7, with no clear D. Per germline, CDR1 SGHTA and CDR2 FQGTGA. V lost 5 bases and J lost 3, with 11 bases in between. The CDR3 has 13 amino acids. CDR3 in DNA: TGTGCCAGCAGCCTTTTTGTGGGCTACGAGCAGTACTTC. Amino acid sequence: CASSLFVGYEQYF. Full variable domain (missing parts from reference TRBV7-3 and TRBJ2-7): GAGVSQTPSNKVTEKGKYVELRCDPISGHTALYWYRQSLGQGPEFLIYFQGTGAADDSGLPNDRFFAVRPEGSVSTLKIQRTERGDSAVYLCASSLFVGYEQYFGPGTRLTVT.

This clonotype was counted at least ten times. The chain uses TRBV6-6 and TRBJ2-2, with TRBD2 matching 11 bases. The CDR3 runs 17 residues. Unmatched junction bases numbered 9, after V lost 5 bases and J lost 4 bases. The germline V gene encodes CDR1 MNHNY and CDR2 SVGAGI (reference sequence). The CDR3 DNA reads TGTGCCAGCAGTCGGTCTAGCGGGAGGTTGGGCACCGGGGAGCTGTTTTTT. The encoded protein is CASSRSSGRLGTGELFF.